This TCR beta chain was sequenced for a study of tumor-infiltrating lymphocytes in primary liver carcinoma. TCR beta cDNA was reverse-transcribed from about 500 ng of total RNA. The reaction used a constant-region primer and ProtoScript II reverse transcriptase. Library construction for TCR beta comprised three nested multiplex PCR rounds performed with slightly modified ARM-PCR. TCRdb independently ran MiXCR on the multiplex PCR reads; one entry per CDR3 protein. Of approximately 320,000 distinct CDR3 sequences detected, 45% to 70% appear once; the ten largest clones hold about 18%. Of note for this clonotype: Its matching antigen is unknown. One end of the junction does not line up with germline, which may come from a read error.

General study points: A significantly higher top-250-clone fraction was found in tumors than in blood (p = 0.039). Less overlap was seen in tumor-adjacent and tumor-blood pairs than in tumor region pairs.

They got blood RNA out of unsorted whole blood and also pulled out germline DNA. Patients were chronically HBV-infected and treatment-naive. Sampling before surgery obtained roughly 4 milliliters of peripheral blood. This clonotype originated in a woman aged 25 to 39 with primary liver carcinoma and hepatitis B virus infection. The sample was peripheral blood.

CDR3 residues: CASRDDGYTGELFF. The CDR3 bases are TGTGCCAGCAGGGATGACGGATACACCGGGGAGTTGTTTTTT. The chain employs TRBV11-3 and TRBJ2-2; D may be TRBD2 (5 bases). Looked up from germline, CDR1 is SGHNT and CDR2 is YENEEA. The CDR3 spans 14 residues. The entire variable domain, with the rest obtained from reference TRBV11-3 and TRBJ2-2, is as follows: EAGVVQSPRYKIIEKKQPVAFWCNPISGHNTLYWYLQNLGQGPELLIRYENEEAVDDSQLPKDRFSAERLKGVDSTLKIQPAELGDSAVYLCASRDDGYTGELFFGEGSRLTVL.